This record looks at one TCR beta chain sequence and its context. This specimen belongs to a study of OX40 agonist ivuxolimab in advanced cancers. The assay was immunoSEQ multiplex PCR, and TCRdb's table has in-frame clones only and misses some. The data contain tens of thousands of clones, around 90% of them seen just once; the ten biggest clones take up 0.67%. This TCR was sampled from an adult with an advanced solid tumor such as melanoma, head and neck, liver or kidney cancer. Source: CD4+ or CD8+ T cells sorted from blood, taken in a trial of the OX40 agonist ivuxolimab.

The CDR3 DNA reads as TGTGCCAGCAGCCCGGGGACAGATACGCAGTATTTT. Protein: CASSPGTDTQYF. The chain links TRBV11-2 to TRBJ2-3; D perhaps matches TRBD2 (5 bases). V lost 5 bases to trimming and J lost 3 bases, with 6 bases between them. Looked up from germline, CDR1 is SGHAT and CDR2 is FQNNGV. The CDR3 is 12 amino acids.